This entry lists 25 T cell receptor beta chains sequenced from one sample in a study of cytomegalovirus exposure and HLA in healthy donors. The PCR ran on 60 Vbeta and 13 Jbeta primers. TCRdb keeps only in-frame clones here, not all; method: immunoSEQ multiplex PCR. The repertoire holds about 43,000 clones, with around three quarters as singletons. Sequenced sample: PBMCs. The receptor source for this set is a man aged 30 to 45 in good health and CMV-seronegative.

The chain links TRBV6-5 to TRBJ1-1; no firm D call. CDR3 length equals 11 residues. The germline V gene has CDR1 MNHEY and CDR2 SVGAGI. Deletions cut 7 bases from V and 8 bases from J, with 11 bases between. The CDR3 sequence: CASNGLGEAFF. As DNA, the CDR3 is TGTGCCAGCAACGGACTGGGAGAAGCTTTCTTT.

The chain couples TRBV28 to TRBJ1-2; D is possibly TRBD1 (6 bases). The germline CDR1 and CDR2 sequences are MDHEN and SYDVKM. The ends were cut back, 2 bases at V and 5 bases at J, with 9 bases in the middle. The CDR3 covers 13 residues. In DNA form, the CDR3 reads TGTGCCAGCAGTTTAGGGGGCAGGTATGGCTACACCTTC. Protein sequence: CASSLGGRYGYTF.

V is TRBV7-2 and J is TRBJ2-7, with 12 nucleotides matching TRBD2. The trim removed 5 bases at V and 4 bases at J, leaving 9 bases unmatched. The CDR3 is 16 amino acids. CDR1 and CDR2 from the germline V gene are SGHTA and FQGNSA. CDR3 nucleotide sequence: TGTGCCAGCAGCACAACGACTAGCGGGAGAAAGTACGAGCAGTACTTC. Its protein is CASSTTTSGRKYEQYF.

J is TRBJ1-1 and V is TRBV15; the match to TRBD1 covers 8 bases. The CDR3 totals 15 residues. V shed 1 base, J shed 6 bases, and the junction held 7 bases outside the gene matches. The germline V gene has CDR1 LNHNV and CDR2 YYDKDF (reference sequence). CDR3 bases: TGTGCCACCAGCAGAGTAAGGCCAGGGGGCCCTGAAGCTTTCTTT. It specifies CATSRVRPGGPEAFF.

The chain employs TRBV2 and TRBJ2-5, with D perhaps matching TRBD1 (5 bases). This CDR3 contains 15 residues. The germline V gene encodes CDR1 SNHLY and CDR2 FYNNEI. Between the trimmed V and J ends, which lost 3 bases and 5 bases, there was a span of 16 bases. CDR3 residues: CASSEQGNVLETQYF. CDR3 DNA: TGTGCCAGCAGTGAGCAGGGTAATGTGCTGGAGACCCAGTACTTC.

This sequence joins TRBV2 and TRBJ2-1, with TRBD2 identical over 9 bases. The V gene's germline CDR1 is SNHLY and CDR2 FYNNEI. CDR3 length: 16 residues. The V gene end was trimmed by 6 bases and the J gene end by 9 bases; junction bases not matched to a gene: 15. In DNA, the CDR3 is TGTGCCAGCAGCCCGTCGATGCTAGCGGGATCAGGTGAGCAGTTCTTC. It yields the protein CASSPSMLAGSGEQFF.

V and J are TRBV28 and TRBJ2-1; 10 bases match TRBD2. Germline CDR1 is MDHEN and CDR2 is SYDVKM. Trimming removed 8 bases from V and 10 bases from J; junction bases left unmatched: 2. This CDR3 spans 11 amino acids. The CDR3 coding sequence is TGTGCCAGCTTGGGACTAGCGGAGCAGTTCTTC. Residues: CASLGLAEQFF.

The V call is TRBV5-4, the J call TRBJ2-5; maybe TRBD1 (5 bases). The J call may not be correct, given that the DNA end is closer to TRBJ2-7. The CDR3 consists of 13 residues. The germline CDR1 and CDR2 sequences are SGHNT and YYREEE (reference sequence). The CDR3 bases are TGTGCCAGCAGCTTGGTAGACAGCTACGAGCAGTACTTC. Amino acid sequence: CASSLVDSYEQYF.

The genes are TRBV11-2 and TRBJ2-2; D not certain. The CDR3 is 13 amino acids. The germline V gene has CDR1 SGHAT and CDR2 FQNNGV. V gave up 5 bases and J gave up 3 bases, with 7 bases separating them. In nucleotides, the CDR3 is TGTGCCAGCAGCCCACAATACACCGGGGAGCTGTTTTTT. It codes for CASSPQYTGELFF.

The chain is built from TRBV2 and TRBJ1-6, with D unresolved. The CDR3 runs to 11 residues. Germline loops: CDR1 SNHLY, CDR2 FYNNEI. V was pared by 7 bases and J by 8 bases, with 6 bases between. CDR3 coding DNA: TGTGCCAGCAACGAGGATTCACCCCTCCACTTT. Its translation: CASNEDSPLHF.

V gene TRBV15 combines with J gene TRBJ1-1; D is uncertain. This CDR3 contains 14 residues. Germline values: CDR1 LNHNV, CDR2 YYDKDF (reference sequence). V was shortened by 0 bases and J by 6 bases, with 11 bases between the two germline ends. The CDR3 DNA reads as TGTGCCACCAGCAGAGATGCGGGGTCAGCTGAAGCTTTCTTT. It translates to CATSRDAGSAEAFF.

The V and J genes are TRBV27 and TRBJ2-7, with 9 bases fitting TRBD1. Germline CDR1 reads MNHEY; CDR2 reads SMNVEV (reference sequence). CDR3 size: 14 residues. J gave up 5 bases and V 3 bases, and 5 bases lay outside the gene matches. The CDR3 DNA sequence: TGTGCCAGCAGTTTTTGGGACAGGGACGACGAGCAGTACTTC. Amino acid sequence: CASSFWDRDDEQYF.

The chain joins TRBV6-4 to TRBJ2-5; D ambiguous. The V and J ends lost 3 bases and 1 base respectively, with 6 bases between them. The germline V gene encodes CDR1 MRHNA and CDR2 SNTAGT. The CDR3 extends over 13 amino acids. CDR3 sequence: CASSETPQETQYF. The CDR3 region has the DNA TGTGCCAGCAGTGAGACACCCCAAGAGACCCAGTACTTC.

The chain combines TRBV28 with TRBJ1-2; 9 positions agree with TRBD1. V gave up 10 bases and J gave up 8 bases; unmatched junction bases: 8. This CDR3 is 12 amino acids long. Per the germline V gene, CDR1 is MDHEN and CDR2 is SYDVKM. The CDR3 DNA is TGTGCCACCTACAGGGGGCAGGGAGGCTACACCTTC. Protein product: CATYRGQGGYTF.

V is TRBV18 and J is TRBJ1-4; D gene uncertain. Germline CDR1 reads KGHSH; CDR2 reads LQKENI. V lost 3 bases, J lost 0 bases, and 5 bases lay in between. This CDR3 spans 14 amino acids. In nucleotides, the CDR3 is TGTGCCAGCTCACCGGCCGCAACTAATGAAAAACTGTTTTTT. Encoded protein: CASSPAATNEKLFF.

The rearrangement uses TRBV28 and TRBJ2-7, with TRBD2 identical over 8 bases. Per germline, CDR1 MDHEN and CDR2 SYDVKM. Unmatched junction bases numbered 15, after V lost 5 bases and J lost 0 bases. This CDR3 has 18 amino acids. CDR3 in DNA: TGTGCCAGCAGTCAACCGGGACTAGTCGTCGGAGGCTCCTACGAGCAGTACTTC. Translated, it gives CASSQPGLVVGGSYEQYF. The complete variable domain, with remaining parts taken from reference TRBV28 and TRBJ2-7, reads DVKVTQSSRYLVKRTGEKVFLECVQDMDHENMFWYRQDPGLGLRLIYFSYDVKMKEKGDIPEGYSVSREKKERFSLILESASTNQTSMYLCASSQPGLVVGGSYEQYFGPGTRLTVT.

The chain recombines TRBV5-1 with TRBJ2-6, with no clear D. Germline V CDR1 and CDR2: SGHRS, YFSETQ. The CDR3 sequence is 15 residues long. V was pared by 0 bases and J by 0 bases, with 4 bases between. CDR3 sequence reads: CASSLVISGANVLTF. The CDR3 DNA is TGCGCCAGCAGCTTGGTCATCTCTGGGGCCAACGTCCTGACTTTC.

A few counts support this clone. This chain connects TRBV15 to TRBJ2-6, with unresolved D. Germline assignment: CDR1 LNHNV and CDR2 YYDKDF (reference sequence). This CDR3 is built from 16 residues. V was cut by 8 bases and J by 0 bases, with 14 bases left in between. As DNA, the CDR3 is TGTGCCACCTCTCCCCAACAAATCTCTGGGGCCAACGTCCTGACTTTC. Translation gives CATSPQQISGANVLTF.

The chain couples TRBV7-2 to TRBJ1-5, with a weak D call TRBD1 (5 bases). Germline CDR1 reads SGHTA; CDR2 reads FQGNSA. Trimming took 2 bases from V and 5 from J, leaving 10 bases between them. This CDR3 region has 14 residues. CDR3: CASSLRQGHQPQHF. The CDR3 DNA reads TGTGCCAGCAGCTTACGGCAGGGTCATCAGCCCCAGCATTTT.

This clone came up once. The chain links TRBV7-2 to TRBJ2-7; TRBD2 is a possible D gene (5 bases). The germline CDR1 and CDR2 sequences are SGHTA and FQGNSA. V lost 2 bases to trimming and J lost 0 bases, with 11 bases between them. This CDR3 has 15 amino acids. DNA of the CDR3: TGTGCCAGCAGCTTATGGGCGGGCACCTCCTACGAGCAGTACTTC. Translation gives CASSLWAGTSYEQYF.

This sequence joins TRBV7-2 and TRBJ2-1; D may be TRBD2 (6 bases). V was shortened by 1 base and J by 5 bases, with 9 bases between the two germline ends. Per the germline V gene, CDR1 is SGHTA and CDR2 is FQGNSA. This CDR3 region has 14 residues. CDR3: CASSLEAGNNEQFF. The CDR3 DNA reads TGTGCCAGCAGCTTAGAGGCGGGAAACAATGAGCAGTTCTTC. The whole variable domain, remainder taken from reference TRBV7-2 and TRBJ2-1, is GAGVSQSPSNKVTEKGKDVELRCDPISGHTALYWYRQSLGQGLEFLIYFQGNSAPDKSGLPSDRFSAERTGGSVSTLTIQRTQQEDSAVYLCASSLEAGNNEQFFGPGTRLTVL.

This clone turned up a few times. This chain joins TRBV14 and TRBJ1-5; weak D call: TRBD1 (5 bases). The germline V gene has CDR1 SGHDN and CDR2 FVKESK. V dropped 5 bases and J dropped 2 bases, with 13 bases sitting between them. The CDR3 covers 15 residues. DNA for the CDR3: TGTGCCAGCAGCGCCGGGACTCCAGGCAATCAGCCCCAGCATTTT. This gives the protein CASSAGTPGNQPQHF. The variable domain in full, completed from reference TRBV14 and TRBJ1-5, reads EAGVTQFPSHSVIEKGQTVTLRCDPISGHDNLYWYRRVMGKEIKFLLHFVKESKQDESGMPNNRFLAERTGGTYSTLKVQPAELEDSGVYFCASSAGTPGNQPQHFGDGTRLSIL.

This CDR3 reads CASSRQDNEQFF. In DNA form, the CDR3 reads TGTGCCAGCAGCCGACAGGACAATGAGCAGTTCTTC. The chain has TRBV5-6 and TRBJ2-1; TRBD1 is a possible D gene (6 bases). Germline values: CDR1 SGHDT, CDR2 YYEEEE. The CDR3 runs to 12 residues. The V gene lost 4 bases and the J gene lost 5 bases, with 7 bases spanning the gap.

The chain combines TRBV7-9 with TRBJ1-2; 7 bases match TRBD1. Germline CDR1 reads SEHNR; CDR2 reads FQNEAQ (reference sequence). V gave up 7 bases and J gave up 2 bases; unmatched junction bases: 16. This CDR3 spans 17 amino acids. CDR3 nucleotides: TGTGCCAGCAACCGAGGCAGAGGGGGCGCAGGGAACTATGGCTACACCTTC. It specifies CASNRGRGGAGNYGYTF.

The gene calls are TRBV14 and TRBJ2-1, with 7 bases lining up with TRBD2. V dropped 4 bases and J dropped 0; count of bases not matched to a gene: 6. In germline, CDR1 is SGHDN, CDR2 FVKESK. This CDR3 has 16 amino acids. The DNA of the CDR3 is TGTGCCAGCAGCCCTCTCGGCGGGAGCTCCTACAATGAGCAGTTCTTC. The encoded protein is CASSPLGGSSYNEQFF.